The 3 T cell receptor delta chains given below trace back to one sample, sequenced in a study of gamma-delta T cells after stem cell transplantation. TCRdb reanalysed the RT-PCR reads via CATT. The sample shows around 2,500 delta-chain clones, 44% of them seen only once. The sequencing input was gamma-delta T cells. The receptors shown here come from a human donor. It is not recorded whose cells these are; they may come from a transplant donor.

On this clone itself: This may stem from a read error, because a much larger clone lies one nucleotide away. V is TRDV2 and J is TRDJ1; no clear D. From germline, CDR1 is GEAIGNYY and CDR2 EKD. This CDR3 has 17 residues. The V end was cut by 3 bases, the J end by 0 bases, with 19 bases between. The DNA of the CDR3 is TGTGCCTGTGACTGTTTGGGACCGGAAAGGGACACCGATAAACTCATCTTT. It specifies CACDCLGPERDTDKLIF.

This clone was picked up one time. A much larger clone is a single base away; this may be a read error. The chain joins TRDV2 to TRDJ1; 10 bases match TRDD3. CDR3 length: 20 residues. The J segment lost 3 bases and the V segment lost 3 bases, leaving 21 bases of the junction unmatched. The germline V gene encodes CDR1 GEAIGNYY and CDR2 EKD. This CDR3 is CACDPVGGIRETTDADKLIF. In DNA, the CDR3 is TGTGCCTGTGACCCGGTGGGGGGGATACGCGAGACGACCGACGCCGATAAACTCATCTTT.

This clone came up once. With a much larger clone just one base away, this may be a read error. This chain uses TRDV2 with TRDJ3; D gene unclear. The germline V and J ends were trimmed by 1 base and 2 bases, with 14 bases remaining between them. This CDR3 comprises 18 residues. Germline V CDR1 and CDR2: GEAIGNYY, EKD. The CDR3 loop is CACDTAAAATWDTRQMFF. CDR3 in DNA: TGTGCCTGTGACACTGCGGCCGCAGCCACCTGGGACACCCGACAGATGTTTTTC.